This record covers a single TCR beta chain. Trimming left V 6 bases short and J 3 bases short, with 8 bases between. The germline gives CDR1 MGHDK, CDR2 SYGVNS. CDR3 size: 12 residues. The data were taken from a study of blood T cell repertoires in COVID-19. Produced via immunoSEQ multiplex PCR; TCRdb's table is partial and in-frame only. The data hold more than 300,000 clones, with around 82% observed a single time. This chain uses TRBV25-1 with TRBJ1-2; tentatively, D is TRBD1 (5 bases). The sample consisted of peripheral blood. The receptor was isolated from a woman aged 45-60 years with acute or convalescent COVID-19. This chain's CDR3 is CASRGGHYGYTF. In DNA, the CDR3 is TGTGCCAGCAGGGGGGGTCACTATGGCTACACCTTC.